This T cell receptor (beta chain) was profiled in a study of PD-1 and CTLA-4 blockade in melanoma. The CDR3 spans 11 residues. CDR1 is MGHRA and CDR2 is YSYEKL in the germline V gene. The V and J ends lost 7 bases and 7 bases, in that order; junction bases with no gene match: 3. Libraries were prepared by immunoSEQ multiplex PCR; TCRdb keeps only in-frame clonotypes and omits some of them. The sample has nearly 30,000 clones; about 89% are singletons. Sequences were derived from CD8+ T cells from peripheral blood, sampled before anti-PD-1 treatment. V is TRBV4-1 and J is TRBJ1-1; TRBD1 agrees at 7 bases. The TCR comes from a human donor with melanoma. The DNA of the CDR3 is TGCGCCAGCACCGGGGACAGTGAAGCTTTCTTT. As protein: CASTGDSEAFF.